Below are 9 T cell receptor beta chains sequenced from a single sample in a study of blood T cell repertoires in COVID-19 (dated by TCRdb to 2020 to 2021). The library came from the immunoSEQ multiplex PCR assay. Entries here come from immuneACCESS through TCRdb and include only in-frame sequences with V and J called. Some clones fail to appear in such tables; in the studies checked, an unresolved V gene covers under half of the shortfall, and the cause of the remainder is unknown. The sample profile shows about 200,000 clones; roughly 77% of them were found once. The ten largest clones represent almost 6% of the sample. What was sequenced was peripheral blood. These receptors originate from a woman aged 40 to 50 with COVID-19, enrolled during active disease.

This chain connects TRBV5-1 to TRBJ2-5; 9 positions agree with TRBD2. Germline V gene sequence: CDR1 SGHRS, CDR2 YFSETQ. This CDR3 comprises 17 residues. The trim removed 0 bases at V and 3 bases at J, leaving 9 bases unmatched. CDR3 region: CASSLVFGVAGEETQYF. The CDR3 DNA follows: TGCGCCAGCAGCTTGGTCTTCGGGGTAGCGGGGGAAGAGACCCAGTACTTC.

This clone was observed a few times. J is TRBJ1-5 and V is TRBV2; TRBD1 matches 9 bases. Per the germline V gene, CDR1 is SNHLY and CDR2 is FYNNEI. The junction had 11 bases not matched to a gene; V was cut back by 7 bases and J by 1 base. The CDR3 contains 17 residues. Here the CDR3 reads CASTPTRGQGSNQPQHF. The CDR3 DNA is TGTGCCAGCACCCCTACGCGGGGACAGGGAAGCAATCAGCCCCAGCATTTT.

The rearrangement joins TRBV15 to TRBJ2-7; possibly TRBD2 for D (6 bases). The CDR3 consists of 14 residues. The germline gives CDR1 LNHNV, CDR2 YYDKDF (reference sequence). Trimming shortened V by 0 bases and J by 5 bases, and 11 bases separated the two germline ends. The DNA of the CDR3 is TGTGCCACCAGCAGAGATCGGAGGGTACACGAGCAGTACTTC. This codes for CATSRDRRVHEQYF.

The chain employs TRBV4-2 and TRBJ1-5; TRBD1 might be the D (5 bases). Per germline, CDR1 LGHNA and CDR2 YNFKEQ. V lost 4 bases, J lost 7 bases, and 17 bases lay in between. There are 15 residues in the CDR3. The CDR3 DNA follows: TGTGCCAGCAGCCCTCAGACAGTCTCGCCCCAGCCCCAGCATTTT. Translating it yields CASSPQTVSPQPQHF.

The chain is built from TRBV18 and TRBJ2-7, with D tentatively TRBD2 (5 bases). V lost 8 bases and J lost 5, with 16 bases in between. The CDR3 sequence is 13 residues long. Germline assignment: CDR1 KGHSH and CDR2 LQKENI. The CDR3 DNA reads TGTGCCAGCAACTACGCGGACGGGGACGAGCAGTACTTC. It yields the protein CASNYADGDEQYF.

The chain employs TRBV7-6 and TRBJ2-5; 14 nucleotides line up with TRBD2. In germline, CDR1 is SGHVS, CDR2 FNYEAQ. V shed 5 bases and J 5 bases; nucleotides not matched to a gene: 10. This CDR3 comprises 17 residues. In DNA, the CDR3 is TGTGCCAGCAGCCCTGGACTAGCGGGAGGTATTTCGGAGACCCAGTACTTC. Its translation: CASSPGLAGGISETQYF.

The chain has TRBV7-2 and TRBJ2-1, with 7 bases fitting TRBD2. Trimming took 4 bases from V and 8 from J; bases not matched to a gene: 11. The CDR3 runs 15 residues. Per germline, CDR1 SGHTA and CDR2 FQGNSA. The CDR3 spells CASSSIYVLAHEQFF. The CDR3 coding sequence is TGTGCCAGCAGCTCAATTTATGTACTAGCGCATGAGCAGTTCTTC.

The rearrangement joins TRBV5-4 to TRBJ2-6; 7 nucleotides match TRBD1. This CDR3 region has 15 residues. V shed 4 bases, J shed 4 bases, and the junction held 5 bases outside the gene matches. Per the germline V gene, CDR1 is SGHNT and CDR2 is YYREEE (reference sequence). This CDR3 reads CASSGGTAGANVLTF. DNA of the CDR3: TGTGCCAGCAGCGGTGGGACAGCCGGGGCCAACGTCCTGACTTTC.

The chain couples TRBV18 to TRBJ1-2; D possibly corresponds to TRBD1 (5 bases). CDR3 length: 13 residues. Germline values: CDR1 KGHSH, CDR2 LQKENI. The germline V and J ends were trimmed by 4 bases and 4 bases, with 10 bases remaining between them. CDR3 sequence (DNA): TGTGCCAGCTCACTCCCAGGGTTCTATGGCTACACCTTC. Translated: CASSLPGFYGYTF.